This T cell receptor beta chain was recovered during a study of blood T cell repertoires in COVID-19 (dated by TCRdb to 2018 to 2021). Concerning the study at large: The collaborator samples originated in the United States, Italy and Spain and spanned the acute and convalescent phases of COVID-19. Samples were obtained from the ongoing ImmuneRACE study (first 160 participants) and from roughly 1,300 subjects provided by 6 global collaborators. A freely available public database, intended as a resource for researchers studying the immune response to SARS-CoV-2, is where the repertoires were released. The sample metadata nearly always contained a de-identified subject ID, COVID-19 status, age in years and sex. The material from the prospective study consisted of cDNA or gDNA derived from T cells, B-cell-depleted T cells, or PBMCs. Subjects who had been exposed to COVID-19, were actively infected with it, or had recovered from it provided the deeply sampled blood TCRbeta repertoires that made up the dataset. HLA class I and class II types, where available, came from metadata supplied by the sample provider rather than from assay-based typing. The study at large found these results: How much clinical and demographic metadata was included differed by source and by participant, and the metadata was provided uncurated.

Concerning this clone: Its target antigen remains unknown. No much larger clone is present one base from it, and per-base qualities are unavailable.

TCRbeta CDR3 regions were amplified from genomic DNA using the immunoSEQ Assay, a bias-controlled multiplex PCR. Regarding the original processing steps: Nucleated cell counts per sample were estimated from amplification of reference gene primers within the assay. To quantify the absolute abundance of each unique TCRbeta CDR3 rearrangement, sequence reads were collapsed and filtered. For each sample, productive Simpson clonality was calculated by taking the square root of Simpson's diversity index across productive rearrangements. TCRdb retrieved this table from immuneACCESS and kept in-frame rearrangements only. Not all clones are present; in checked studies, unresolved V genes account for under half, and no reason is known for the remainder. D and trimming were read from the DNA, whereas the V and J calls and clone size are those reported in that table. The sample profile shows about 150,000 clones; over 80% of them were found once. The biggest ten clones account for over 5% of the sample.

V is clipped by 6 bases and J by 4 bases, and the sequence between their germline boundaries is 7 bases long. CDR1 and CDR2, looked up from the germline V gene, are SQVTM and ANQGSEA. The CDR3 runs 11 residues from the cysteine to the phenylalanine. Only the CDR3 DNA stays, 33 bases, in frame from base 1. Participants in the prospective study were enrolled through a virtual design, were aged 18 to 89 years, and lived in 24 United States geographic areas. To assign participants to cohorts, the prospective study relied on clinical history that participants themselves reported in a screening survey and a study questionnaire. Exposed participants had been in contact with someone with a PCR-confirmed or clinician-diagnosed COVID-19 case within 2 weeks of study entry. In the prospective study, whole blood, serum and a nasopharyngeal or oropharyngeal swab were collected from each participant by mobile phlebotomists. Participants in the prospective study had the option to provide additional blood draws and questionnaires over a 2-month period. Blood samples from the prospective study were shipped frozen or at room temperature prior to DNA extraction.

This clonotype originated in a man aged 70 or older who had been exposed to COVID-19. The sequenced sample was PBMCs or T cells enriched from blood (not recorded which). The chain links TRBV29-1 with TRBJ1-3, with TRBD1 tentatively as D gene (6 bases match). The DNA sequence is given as TGCAGCGTCGGGACAGGAAACACCATATATTTT. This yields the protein CSVGTGNTIYF.